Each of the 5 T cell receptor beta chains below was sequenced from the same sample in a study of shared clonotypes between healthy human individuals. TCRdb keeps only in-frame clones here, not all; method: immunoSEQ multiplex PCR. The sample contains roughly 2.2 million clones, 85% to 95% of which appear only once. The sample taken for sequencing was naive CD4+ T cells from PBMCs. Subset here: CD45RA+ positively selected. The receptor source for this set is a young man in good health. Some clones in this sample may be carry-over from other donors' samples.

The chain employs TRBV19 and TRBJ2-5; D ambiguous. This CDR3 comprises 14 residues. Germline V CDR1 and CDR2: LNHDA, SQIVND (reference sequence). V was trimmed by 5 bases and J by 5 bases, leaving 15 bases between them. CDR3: CASSGNRRRETQYF. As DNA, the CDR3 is TGTGCCAGTAGTGGCAACCGAAGAAGGGAGACCCAGTACTTC.

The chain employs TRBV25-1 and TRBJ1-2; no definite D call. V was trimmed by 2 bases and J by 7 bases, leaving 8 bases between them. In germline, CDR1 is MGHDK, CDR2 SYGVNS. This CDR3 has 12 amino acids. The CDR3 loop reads CASSEPLLGYTF. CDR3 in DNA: TGTGCCAGCAGTGAACCCCTCCTTGGCTACACCTTC.

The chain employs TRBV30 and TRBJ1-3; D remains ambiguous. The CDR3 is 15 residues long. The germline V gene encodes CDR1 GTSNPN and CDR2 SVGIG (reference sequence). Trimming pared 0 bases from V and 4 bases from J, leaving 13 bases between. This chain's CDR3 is CAWSVPRPRGNTIYF. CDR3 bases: TGTGCCTGGAGTGTACCCAGACCGCGAGGAAACACCATATATTTT.

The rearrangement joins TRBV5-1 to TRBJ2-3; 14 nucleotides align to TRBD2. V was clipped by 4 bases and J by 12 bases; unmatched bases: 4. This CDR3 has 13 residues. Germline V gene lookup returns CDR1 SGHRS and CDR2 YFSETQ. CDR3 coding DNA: TGCGCCAGCAGCATAGGGACTAGCGGGAGACAGTATTTT. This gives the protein CASSIGTSGRQYF.

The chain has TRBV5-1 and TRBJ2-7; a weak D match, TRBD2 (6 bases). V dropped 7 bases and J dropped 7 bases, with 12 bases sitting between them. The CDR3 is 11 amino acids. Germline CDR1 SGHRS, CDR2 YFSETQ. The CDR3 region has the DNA TGCGCCAGCGGAAGTAGCGGAGAGCAGTACTTC. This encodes CASGSSGEQYF.